The 20 T cell receptor beta chains below come from one sample, sequenced in a study of regulatory T cells in long-lasting Graves disease. Noted time point: persistent/refractory GD, antithyroid drugs over 5 years with positive TRAb. Researchers made the TCR library from RNA that was extracted from PBMCs. According to the study, TCR beta libraries were built with iRepertoire HTBI primers and CDR3-region Arm-PCR. TCRdb fed the multiplex PCR reads into MiXCR, producing one record per CDR3 protein. The sample contains 700,000 or so distinct CDR3 sequences, 25% to 35% of which appear only once. This specimen consisted of peripheral blood mononuclear cells (PBMCs), obtained when the disease was refractory, from a patient treated with antithyroid drugs. Source of these receptors: a female donor with Graves disease.

The chain joins TRBV7-9 to TRBJ2-7; D possibly corresponds to TRBD1 (5 bases). Germline CDR1 reads SEHNR; CDR2 reads FQNEAQ (reference sequence). Between the trimmed V and J ends, which lost 7 bases and 1 base, there was a span of 8 bases. The CDR3 covers 12 residues. CDR3 residues: CASNQGSYEQYF. CDR3 DNA sequence: TGTGCCAGCAACCAGGGTTCCTACGAGCAGTACTTC.

The chain is built from TRBV5-1 and TRBJ1-6; TRBD1 matches 9 bases. Germline values: CDR1 SGHRS, CDR2 YFSETQ. Trimming removed 0 bases from V and 10 bases from J; junction bases left unmatched: 2. The CDR3 consists of 14 residues. The CDR3 DNA sequence: TGCGCCAGCAGCTTGGCGGACAGGGGCTCACCCCTCCACTTT. Its translation is CASSLADRGSPLHF.

The chain links TRBV7-9 to TRBJ2-2; TRBD1 agrees at 9 bases. Looked up from germline, CDR1 is SEHNR and CDR2 is FQNEAQ (reference sequence). V dropped 5 bases and J dropped 4; count of bases not matched to a gene: 5. CDR3 length equals 15 residues. The CDR3 protein is CASSTQGAGTGELFF. The CDR3 nucleotides read TGTGCCAGCAGCACACAGGGGGCCGGCACCGGGGAGCTGTTTTTT.

The rearrangement joins TRBV24-1 to TRBJ1-5, with D maybe TRBD1 (6 bases). CDR1 is KGHDR, CDR2 SFDVKD, per germline. This CDR3 is built from 13 residues. Trimming removed 5 bases at V and 6 bases at J, with 10 bases between. The CDR3 nucleotides read TGTGCCACCAGTGCTGAGGGGGGTCAGCCCCAGCATTTT. This translates into CATSAEGGQPQHF.

At least ten counts were recorded for this clonotype. The CDR3 DNA reads TGTGCCAGCAGCCTGATATTGGGGGGTGAGCAGTACTTC. Amino acids: CASSLILGGEQYF. This chain joins TRBV28 and TRBJ2-7, with a tentative D call TRBD2 (6 bases). Per germline, CDR1 MDHEN and CDR2 SYDVKM. Between the trimmed V and J ends, which lost 6 bases and 7 bases, there was a span of 16 bases. The CDR3 sequence is 13 residues long. The entire variable domain, with the rest obtained from reference TRBV28 and TRBJ2-7, is as follows: DVKVTQSSRYLVKRTGEKVFLECVQDMDHENMFWYRQDPGLGLRLIYFSYDVKMKEKGDIPEGYSVSREKKERFSLILESASTNQTSMYLCASSLILGGEQYFGPGTRLTVT.

This clonotype was counted at least ten times. The chain uses TRBV2 and TRBJ1-1, with TRBD1 as a possible D gene (6 bases). CDR3 length: 17 amino acids. The germline V and J ends were trimmed by 0 bases and 0 bases, with 14 bases remaining between them. CDR1 SNHLY and CDR2 FYNNEI come from the germline V gene. The chain's CDR3 is CASSEAGGRSMNTEAFF. CDR3 DNA: TGTGCCAGCAGTGAAGCCGGGGGCCGATCTATGAACACTGAAGCTTTCTTT.

Only a few counts were recorded for this clonotype. This chain links TRBV7-9 with TRBJ1-6, with D maybe TRBD1 (5 bases). Germline CDR1 SEHNR, CDR2 FQNEAQ (reference sequence). Trimming took 5 bases from V and 10 from J, leaving 15 bases between them. This CDR3 contains 14 residues. The CDR3 DNA reads TGTGCCAGCAGCCAAGTAACAGGCGGCTCACCCCTCCACTTT. Amino acid sequence: CASSQVTGGSPLHF. The whole variable domain, filled in from reference TRBV7-9 and TRBJ1-6, reads DTGVSQNPRHKITKRGQNVTFRCDPISEHNRLYWYRQTLGQGPEFLTYFQNEAQLEKSRLLSDRFSAERPKGSFSTLEIQRTEQGDSAMYLCASSQVTGGSPLHFGNGTRLTVT.

This CDR3 reads CSVEDARDRVRGGYTF. The CDR3 DNA reads TGCAGCGTTGAAGATGCTCGGGACAGGGTGAGAGGTGGCTACACCTTC. The chain recombines TRBV29-1 with TRBJ1-2; 9 bases agree with TRBD1. The CDR3 has 16 amino acids. The V gene end was trimmed by 0 bases and the J gene end by 7 bases; junction bases not matched to a gene: 12. In germline, CDR1 is SQVTM, CDR2 ANQGSEA.

The V gene is TRBV5-1, the J gene TRBJ1-1; possible D gene TRBD1, 6 bases. The CDR3 has 14 residues. Germline V gives CDR1 SGHRS, CDR2 YFSETQ. V gave up 4 bases and J gave up 7 bases, with 17 bases separating them. CDR3 protein: CASSPTNRVDEAFF. DNA for the CDR3: TGCGCCAGCAGCCCTACGAACAGGGTAGATGAAGCTTTCTTT.

This clonotype was recorded a few times. The V and J genes are TRBV27 and TRBJ1-6, with D maybe TRBD1 (6 bases). This CDR3 comprises 24 residues. CDR1 is MNHEY and CDR2 is SMNVEV in the germline V gene (reference sequence). Trimming took off 3 bases at V and 4 bases at J, with 37 bases between the two ends. The CDR3 DNA reads as TGTGCCAGCAGTTTCCCCTTCTCGACAGGAGCAATAAGGGAGGTAGTTCTTTATAATTCACCCCTCCACTTT. Its translation: CASSFPFSTGAIREVVLYNSPLHF.

The chain carries TRBV27 and TRBJ1-1, with 7 bases lining up with TRBD1. The length of the CDR3 is 14 residues. Trimming took 7 bases from V and 4 from J; bases not matched to a gene: 9. The germline CDR1 and CDR2 sequences are MNHEY and SMNVEV (reference sequence). CDR3 in DNA: TGTGCCAGCACCCGACAGGGTTTCGGCACTGAAGCTTTCTTT. It is translated as CASTRQGFGTEAFF.

This clonotype was counted only a few times. The V gene is TRBV11-1, the J gene TRBJ2-1; 10 positions match TRBD2. The J segment lost 4 bases and the V segment lost 7 bases, leaving 13 bases of the junction unmatched. The CDR3 sequence is 17 residues long. Germline CDR1 reads SGHAT; CDR2 reads FQDESV (reference sequence). CDR3 nucleotide sequence: TGTGCCAGCACGAATCTCGGGAGTAGCGGGAGGTACAATGAGCAGTTCTTC. Amino acid sequence: CASTNLGSSGRYNEQFF.

This clonotype was seen once. This sequence joins TRBV19 and TRBJ1-1; 7 bases are shared with TRBD1. Germline V gives CDR1 LNHDA, CDR2 SQIVND (reference sequence). This CDR3 is 15 amino acids long. The V segment lost 5 bases and the J segment 1 base; nucleotides outside the gene matches: 7. The CDR3 DNA sequence: TGTGCCAGTAGTCCCCAACAGGGGACGAACACTGAAGCTTTCTTT. This gives the protein CASSPQQGTNTEAFF.

This clonotype has at least ten counts. The V gene is TRBV12-3 or TRBV12-4, the J gene TRBJ2-5; TRBD2 agrees at 9 bases. The CDR3 has 15 residues. The V segment lost 7 bases and the J segment 5 bases; nucleotides outside the gene matches: 11. The DNA for the CDR3 is TGTGCCAGCACACAAAGCGGGAGGAACGCGGAGACCCAGTACTTC. This codes for CASTQSGRNAETQYF.

As DNA, the CDR3 is TGTGCCAGTAGTAAGGCGGGGCCCCTGAATCAGCCCCAGCATTTT. As protein: CASSKAGPLNQPQHF. The rearrangement links TRBV19 to TRBJ1-5; perhaps TRBD1 as D (5 bases). The CDR3 has 15 residues. Germline lookup yields CDR1 LNHDA and CDR2 SQIVND (reference sequence). Deletions cut 4 bases from V and 4 bases from J, with 14 bases between.

This clonotype was seen more than once but under ten times. V usage is TRBV27 and J usage is TRBJ1-2; D is perhaps TRBD1 (5 bases). Germline assignment: CDR1 MNHEY and CDR2 SMNVEV (reference sequence). The V end was cut by 6 bases, the J end by 3 bases, with 17 bases between. CDR3 length equals 15 residues. The CDR3 bases are TGTGCCAGCAGCACTACAGGCGCGACCGACTATGGCTACACCTTC. Protein: CASSTTGATDYGYTF.

This clonotype appeared a few times. This chain connects TRBV20-1 to TRBJ1-1; a weak D match, TRBD1 (6 bases). Germline V CDR1 and CDR2: DFQATT, SNEGSKA (reference sequence). The V gene lost 0 bases and the J gene lost 5 bases, with 13 bases spanning the gap. The CDR3 consists of 14 residues. In DNA form, the CDR3 reads TGCAGTGCTAGAGAGAGACAGGTTGGGACTGAAGCTTTCTTT. Encoded protein: CSARERQVGTEAFF.

The sample holds a few counts of this clonotype. The rearrangement links TRBV10-3 to TRBJ2-5, with TRBD2 matching 10 bases. Germline trimming cut 6 bases from V and 7 bases from J; bases unmatched to any gene: 11. From germline, CDR1 is ENHRY and CDR2 SYGVKD. CDR3 length: 15 residues. CDR3 sequence reads: CAIRGASGSPGTQYF. CDR3 bases: TGTGCCATCAGGGGGGCTAGCGGGAGCCCCGGGACCCAGTACTTC.

V gene TRBV7-9 combines with J gene TRBJ2-7; a possible D gene is TRBD2 (5 bases). V lost 5 bases and J 1 base, leaving 9 bases between the germline ends. Germline V gene data show CDR1 as SEHNR and CDR2 as FQNEAQ (reference sequence). The CDR3 has 13 residues. The CDR3 sequence is CASSGSPSYEQYF. CDR3 nucleotides: TGTGCCAGCAGCGGGAGCCCGTCCTACGAGCAGTACTTC.

The chain carries TRBV29-1 and TRBJ2-2; D ambiguous. V gave up 4 bases and J gave up 6 bases, with 9 bases separating them. The CDR3 contains 12 residues. CDR1 and CDR2 from the germline V gene are SQVTM and ANQGSEA. The CDR3 sequence is CSVASRPGELFF. The DNA for the CDR3 is TGCAGCGTTGCTTCCCGACCCGGGGAGCTGTTTTTT.